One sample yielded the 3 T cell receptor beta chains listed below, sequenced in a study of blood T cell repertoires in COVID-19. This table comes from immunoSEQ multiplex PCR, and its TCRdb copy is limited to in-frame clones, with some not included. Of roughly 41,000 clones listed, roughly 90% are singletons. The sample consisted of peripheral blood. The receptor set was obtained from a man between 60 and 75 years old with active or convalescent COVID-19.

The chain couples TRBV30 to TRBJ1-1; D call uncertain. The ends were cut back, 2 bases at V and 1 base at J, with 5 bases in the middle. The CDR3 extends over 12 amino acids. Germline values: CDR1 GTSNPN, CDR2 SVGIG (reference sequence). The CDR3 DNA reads TGTGCCTGGAGTTCTAAGAACACTGAAGCTTTCTTT. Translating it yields CAWSSKNTEAFF.

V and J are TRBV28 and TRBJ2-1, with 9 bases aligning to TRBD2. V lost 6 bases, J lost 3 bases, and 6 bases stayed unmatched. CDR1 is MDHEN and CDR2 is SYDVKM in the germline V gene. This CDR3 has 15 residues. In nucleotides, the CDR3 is TGTGCCAGCAGCAGCGGGGGGAGCGGCTACAATGAGCAGTTCTTC. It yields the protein CASSSGGSGYNEQFF.

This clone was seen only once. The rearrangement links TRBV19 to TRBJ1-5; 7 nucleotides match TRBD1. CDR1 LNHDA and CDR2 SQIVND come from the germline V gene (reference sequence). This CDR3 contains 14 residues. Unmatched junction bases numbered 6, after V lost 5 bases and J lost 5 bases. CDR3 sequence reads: CASSGAGGHQPQHF. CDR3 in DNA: TGTGCCAGTAGTGGGGCAGGGGGGCATCAGCCCCAGCATTTT. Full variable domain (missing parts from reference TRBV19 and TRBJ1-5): DGGITQSPKYLFRKEGQNVTLSCEQNLNHDAMYWYRQDPGQGLRLIYYSQIVNDFQKGDIAEGYSVSREKKESFPLTVTSAQKNPTAFYLCASSGAGGHQPQHFGDGTRLSIL.